This T cell receptor beta chain was identified during a study of blood T cell repertoires in COVID-19. As for the study in general: The United States, Italy and Spain provided the acute and convalescent COVID-19 samples. PBMCs, B-cell-depleted T cells, or T cells provided the cDNA or gDNA that made up the material.

This CDR3 is 15 amino acids long. Germline CDR1 is LGHDT and CDR2 is YNNKEL (reference sequence). Trimming pared 0 bases from V and 5 bases from J, leaving 10 bases between. Original processing notes: Estimation of nucleated cell counts relied on the amplification of reference gene primers. Only in-frame clones appear in the TCRdb table, and some are missing; sequencing was by immunoSEQ multiplex PCR. V, J and clone size were drawn from that table, and D and trimming were deduced from the DNA. The sample consists of approximately 89,000 clones, about 83% of them appearing once. Enrolled during active infection, Seattle patients were then followed longitudinally.

This chain joins TRBV3-1 (or the pseudogene TRBV3-2) and TRBJ1-4, with D perhaps matching TRBD1 (6 bases). Sequencing was done on a sample of peripheral blood. The receptor was isolated from a man aged 65 to 79 with COVID-19, enrolled during active disease. CDR3 sequence: CASSQEGGGNEKLFF. The CDR3 nucleotides read TGTGCCAGCAGCCAAGAGGGAGGGGGAAATGAAAAACTGTTTTTT.